The 18 T cell receptor delta chains reported below all come from one sample, sequenced in a study of gamma-delta T cells after stem cell transplantation. TCRdb reprocessed the RT-PCR reads through CATT. The table lists around 13,000 delta-chain clones, around 30% of them singletons. Material for sequencing was gamma-delta T cells. Source of these receptors: a human donor. It is not recorded whose cells these are; they may come from a transplant donor.

The genes are TRDV3 and TRDJ1, with D uncertain. The CDR3 covers 13 residues. With 3 bases removed from V and 4 bases from J, the gap between germline ends came to 15 bases. CDR1 is TVYSNPD, CDR2 GDNSRS, per germline (reference sequence). Here the CDR3 reads CAFPISLLDKLIF. The CDR3 DNA is TGTGCCTTCCCCATCTCCCTCCTCGATAAACTCATCTTT.

As regards this clone: Germline and junction disagree at one end, which may indicate a read error. This sequence joins TRDV3 and TRDJ1; D is uncertain. Germline V gene lookup returns CDR1 TVYSNPD and CDR2 GDNSRS (reference sequence). CDR3 length equals 12 residues. The CDR3: CAFAMLTDNLIF. In DNA form, the CDR3 reads TGTGCCTTTGCAATGCTTACCGATAACCTCATCTTT.

This clone showed up just a few times. The V gene is TRAV29/DV5, the J gene TRDJ3; D possibly corresponds to TRDD3 (6 bases). CDR1 NSMFDY and CDR2 ISSIKDK come from the germline V gene. Between the trimmed V and J ends, which lost 0 bases and 0 bases, there was a span of 19 bases. The CDR3 contains 20 residues. The CDR3 DNA sequence: TGTGCAGCAAGCGGGAGGGGATTAGGGCCAAGCTCCTGGGACACCCGACAGATGTTTTTC. It is translated as CAASGRGLGPSSWDTRQMFF. Variable domain in full (rest from reference TRAV29/DV5 and TRDJ3): DQQVKQNSPSLSVQEGRISILNCDYTNSMFDYFLWYKKYPAEGPTFLISISSIKDKNEDGRFTVFLNKSAKHLSLHIVPSQPGDSAVYFCAASGRGLGPSSWDTRQMFFGTGIKLFVEP.

This clone was seen more than once but under ten times. The chain couples TRDV3 to TRDJ3, with TRDD3 matching over 7 bases. Germline loops: CDR1 TVYSNPD, CDR2 GDNSRS (reference sequence). The junction had 21 bases not matched to a gene; V was cut back by 4 bases and J by 0 bases. The CDR3 spans 21 residues. The CDR3: CASLFVTGAESSSWDTRQMFF. The CDR3 DNA reads TGTGCCTCTCTTTTCGTTACTGGGGCCGAAAGCAGCTCCTGGGACACCCGACAGATGTTTTTC.

The V call is TRDV1, the J call TRDJ2, with 8 positions matching TRDD3. After removal of 4 bases from V and 0 bases from J, the junction contained 28 bases not matched to a gene. Germline CDR1 reads TSWWSYY; CDR2 reads QGS. The CDR3 spans 24 residues. The DNA of the CDR3 is TGTGCTCTTGGGGTCGAGTCTTCCTTGGGGGTACTGGGGGGCCCTCTTTCTTTGACAGCACAACTCTTCTTT. Its protein product is CALGVESSLGVLGGPLSLTAQLFF.

This clone was counted a few times. CDR3 sequence: CALGFAELLPTRGYGNRDKLIF. CDR3 nucleotides: TGTGCTCTTGGGTTCGCCGAGCTCCTTCCTACGAGGGGATACGGAAATCGCGATAAACTCATCTTT. The chain carries TRDV1 and TRDJ1; D possibly uses TRDD2 or TRDD3 (9 bases each). V lost 5 bases, J lost 4 bases, and 38 bases lay in between. Germline loops: CDR1 TSWWSYY, CDR2 QGS. This CDR3 comprises 22 residues.

The chain couples TRDV1 to TRDJ2; TRDD3 matches 8 bases. V dropped 5 bases and J dropped 3; count of bases not matched to a gene: 23. Germline V gives CDR1 TSWWSYY, CDR2 QGS. The CDR3 length is 21 residues. The CDR3 region is CALGLYPRQLLGAQVTAQLFF. CDR3 sequence (DNA): TGTGCTCTTGGGTTATACCCTCGACAACTACTGGGGGCCCAGGTGACAGCACAACTCTTCTTT.

This clone was seen only a few times. Other DNA variants within this sample encode the same CDR3. The V and J genes are TRDV2 and TRDJ3, with 7 bases lining up with TRDD3. The CDR3 totals 20 residues. The germline V gene has CDR1 GEAIGNYY and CDR2 EKD. Unmatched junction bases numbered 13, after V lost 1 base and J lost 2 bases. The CDR3 bases are TGTGCCTGTGACACTGGGGGAATACAGGGATTAACCTGGGACACCCGACAGATGTTTTTC. Residues: CACDTGGIQGLTWDTRQMFF.

The chain recombines TRDV1 with TRDJ1; D tentatively fits TRDD2 or TRDD3 (8 bases each). Trimming took off 1 base at V and 4 bases at J, with 19 bases between the two ends. CDR1 is TSWWSYY, CDR2 QGS, per germline. This CDR3 spans 17 amino acids. In DNA form, the CDR3 reads TGTGCTCTTGGGGAACCTTCCTACAATGGGATACGCGATAAACTCATCTTT. It specifies CALGEPSYNGIRDKLIF.

Comments on this clone: One junction end disagrees with the germline gene, perhaps due to a read error. This chain joins TRDV1 and TRDJ1, with 7 bases that match TRDD3. Germline CDR1 reads TSWWSYY; CDR2 reads QGS. CDR3 size: 19 residues. The CDR3 nucleotides read TGTGCTATTGGGGAAGCCGGTTGCGAGGGGATAGCGAACACCGATAAACTCATCTTT. This translates into CAIGEAGCEGIANTDKLIF.

This clone appeared a few times. V usage is TRDV2 and J usage is TRDJ1, with 13 bases that match TRDD3. V dropped 0 bases and J dropped 2; count of bases not matched to a gene: 14. This CDR3 spans 20 amino acids. Germline V gene data show CDR1 as GEAIGNYY and CDR2 as EKD. The CDR3 region has the DNA TGTGCCTGTGACACCCCAACAGCCGGCACTGGGGGATACGGAACCGATAAACTCATCTTT. Protein sequence: CACDTPTAGTGGYGTDKLIF.

This clone was counted a few times. The genes are TRDV1 and TRDJ1, with 12 bases identical to TRDD3. J gave up 3 bases and V 2 bases, and 16 bases lay outside the gene matches. The germline gives CDR1 TSWWSYY, CDR2 QGS. This CDR3 comprises 20 residues. CDR3 protein: CALGEFLGPGGYEMPDKLIF. For the CDR3, the DNA is TGTGCTCTTGGGGAATTCCTGGGTCCTGGGGGATACGAAATGCCCGATAAACTCATCTTT.

In the case of this clone: A read error is possible here, since a much larger clone lies one base away. The chain combines TRDV2 with TRDJ3; 12 nucleotides align to TRDD3. Germline V gene lookup returns CDR1 GEAIGNYY and CDR2 EKD. The CDR3 runs to 17 residues. CDR3 in amino acids: CACDVLGDTWGTRQMFF. The CDR3 nucleotides read TGTGCCTGTGACGTACTGGGGGATACCTGGGGCACCCGACAGATGTTTTTC.

A word on this clone: In the same sample, other DNA sequences code for this CDR3. V gene TRDV3 combines with J gene TRDJ1; 12 bases align to TRDD3. CDR1 and CDR2 (germline): TVYSNPD, GDNSRS (reference sequence). This CDR3 region has 14 residues. Trimming removed 2 bases from V and 2 bases from J; junction bases left unmatched: 3. The CDR3 DNA sequence: TGTGCCTTTCGACTGGGGGATACTACCGATAAACTCATCTTT. As protein: CAFRLGDTTDKLIF. The whole variable domain, remainder taken from reference TRDV3 and TRDJ1, is CDKVTQSSPDQTVASGSEVVLLCTYDTVYSNPDLFWYRIRPDYSFQFVFYGDNSRSEGADFTQGRFSVKHILTQKAFHLVISPVRTEDSATYYCAFRLGDTTDKLIFGKGTRVTVEP.

The genes are TRDV3 and TRDJ1, with TRDD3 matching over 12 bases. Looked up from germline, CDR1 is TVYSNPD and CDR2 is GDNSRS (reference sequence). The CDR3 length is 19 residues. V lost 2 bases to trimming and J lost 0 bases; unmatched junction nucleotides: 16. The CDR3 coding sequence is TGTGCCTTTGGGGGCAGAACCCGACTGGGGGATACATACACCGATAAACTCATCTTT. Its protein product is CAFGGRTRLGDTYTDKLIF.

The genes are TRDV3 and TRDJ1; D is uncertain. CDR3 length: 14 residues. Trimming shortened V by 1 base and J by 0 bases, and 12 bases separated the two germline ends. Per germline, CDR1 TVYSNPD and CDR2 GDNSRS (reference sequence). Written as DNA, the CDR3 is TGTGCCTTTATGTATGCCCTCTACACCGATAAACTCATCTTT. Translated: CAFMYALYTDKLIF.

The V call is TRDV1, the J call TRDJ2, with 9 bases matching TRDD2. Germline V gene lookup returns CDR1 TSWWSYY and CDR2 QGS. The CDR3 sequence is 24 residues long. Germline trimming cut 3 bases from V and 0 bases from J; bases unmatched to any gene: 26. CDR3 sequence: CALGDLKVLAFLRGPHTLTAQLFF. As DNA, the CDR3 is TGTGCTCTTGGGGATTTAAAGGTTCTGGCCTTCCTACGGGGGCCCCACACTTTGACAGCACAACTCTTCTTT.

This clone was counted a few times. The chain is built from TRDV1 and TRDJ2; possible D gene TRDD2, 5 bases. Trimming removed 4 bases at V and 0 bases at J, with 39 bases between. Germline lookup yields CDR1 TSWWSYY and CDR2 QGS. CDR3 length equals 25 residues. The DNA of the CDR3 is TGTGCTCTTGGGGTCCAGCCTCCCTCTTCCGGGAAGAAGGGGCAGGCCCCCACTTTGACAGCACAACTCTTCTTT. This encodes CALGVQPPSSGKKGQAPTLTAQLFF.